This T cell receptor beta chain was documented in a study of cytomegalovirus exposure and HLA in healthy donors listed by TCRdb under 2017. Describing the broader study: According to an earlier analysis of 587 of the donors, about 179 million T cells yielded roughly 110 million unique TCR beta sequences and about 300 Gb of sequence data. An early release that covered fewer than 750 HLA-typed donors contained about 300 gigabases of sequencing data and tens of millions of unique TCR sequences. Of the 398 genotyped donors, 65% to 90% fell in the genetic ancestry cluster associated with self-reported Caucasian donors. The study aimed to test whether signatures of past pathogen exposure could be identified by cataloging public T cell receptors. The study profiled the T cell repertoires of hundreds of subjects by immunosequencing and related them to cytomegalovirus serostatus. A separate validation cohort of about 110 different subjects was used in addition to the roughly 700-subject first cohort. To predict cytomegalovirus infection status, the study brought together high-throughput TCR immunosequencing, statistical association of individual TCRs with disease status, and machine learning. A later analysis re-analyzed previously published TCR beta repertoires from 666 donors and added high-resolution HLA genotyping to study TCR occurrence patterns. In the later analysis, no new phenotypic data were used to find candidate immune exposures; instead, reliance was placed on TCR beta sequences and their occurrence across donors. An earlier analysis of 587 of the donors used high-throughput TCR beta sequencing to judge whether each TCR beta V gene segment behaved as functional or pseudogenic. Donor age, sex, ethnicity and CMV serostatus were compiled together with the repertoire data. A later genetic analysis used genome-wide SNP genotypes for about 60% of the roughly 700 donors, treating that subset as a discovery cohort. All discovery cohort repertoires had been generated using a single sequencing platform. Class I and class II HLA loci were covered by the typing at four-digit resolution. The number of donors typed differed by locus, with 629-630 for A, B, C, DRB1 and DQB1, over 500 for DQA1, under 610 for DPA1, and 450 to 480 for DPB1. About five DR-DQ haplotypes were handled as single units for association and clustering because linkage in the cohort was strong. Across about 380 genotyped donors of the cohort, an average of roughly 250,000 unique TCR beta nucleotide sequences per donor were sequenced, and about a sixth of those sequences were non-productive. Summary of the overall study and its limitations: Linkage disequilibrium might explain the correlated functional status among segregating V segments, but an unknown experimental factor could not be ruled out. Because some donors lacked HLA typing at each locus, the association tests relied only on the typed subset. A cluster of highly shared sequence variants was judged likely to represent a technical artifact of the sequencing pipeline. A further reported finding was that TCR beta sequences accurately predicted the HLA-A and HLA-B alleles for most subjects in the first cohort. The earlier analysis of nearly 600 of the donors excluded over 15 rarely observed V segments, including chromosome 9 orphons, because counts were too low. CMV serostatus was the only immune exposure information available for the cohort. In vitro tests confirmed that three of the cytomegalovirus-associated TCR beta chains recognize cytomegalovirus antigens. While some public TCRs were present in many individuals, most TCR sequences turned up only very rarely across donors. Roughly uniform sequencing depth across donors was assumed in presence/absence analyses, although this assumption may not hold. In a later analysis, several top co-occurrence clusters were reported to appear linked to parvovirus B19, influenza, CMV and Epstein-Barr virus. In both the original and validation cohorts, the classifier was reported to diagnose cytomegalovirus status with high specificity and sensitivity. Specific HLA alleles were associated with roughly 16,000 TCR beta sequences at a false discovery rate of 0.05 in a later analysis. In a later analysis, HLA-associated TCR beta chains showed more clonal expansion and lower generation probabilities than non-associated chains that were equally common. The study listed 164 TCR beta chains as associated with cytomegalovirus. In this cohort, only TCR beta chains were sequenced, and detectable features were limited by the absence of alpha or paired-chain data. A later analysis found that TCR association rates varied across HLA loci, with DRB1 alleles showing the most associated TCRs and HLA-C alleles the fewest. Assigning TCR associations to individual alleles was difficult when HLA alleles, especially DR and DQ, strongly co-occurred. A later analysis found that most CMV-associated TCR beta chains appeared HLA-restricted, with HLA associations seemingly driven largely by CMV exposure. A later genetic analysis reported fewer N-insertions in productive TCRs among donors in an Asian-associated ancestry cluster than the roughly 720-donor mean. A later genetic analysis associated a missense DCLRE1C variant with V-gene and J-gene trimming of TCR beta chains, and an independent cohort replicated the association. Because the 87-base-pair reads could not distinguish some IMGT-functional V segments, including TRBV6-2 and TRBV6-3, those segments were excluded. In an earlier analysis of some 550 of the donors, most TCR beta V segments were observed in productive rearrangements about 87% or about 30% of the time, broadly matching IMGT annotations. The authors suggested that the approach could potentially be generalized to other disease states and immunological phenotypes.

The cohort was made up of approximately 670 healthy bone marrow donors. All cohort members were sampled while nominally healthy, although unrecorded immune exposures were likely present. The donor tested CMV seronegative, placing the donor among the roughly 350 seronegative members of the cohort. Every donor gave a peripheral blood sample, and the peripheral blood mononuclear cells from that sample were used for TCR beta sequencing. The Qiagen DNeasy Blood Extraction Kit was used to extract genomic DNA from the blood cell samples. From the cysteine through the phenylalanine, the CDR3 covers 14 amino acids. The only DNA kept is the CDR3, 42 bases in frame from the first base. Via the germline V gene (reference sequence), CDR1 is MNHEY and CDR2 SMNVEV. V is cut by 0 bases and J by 4 bases, and the space between the germline ends is 9 bases. The library relied on the immunoSEQ multiplex PCR assay. For the multiplex PCR, a mixture combining 60 forward primers for TCR Vbeta segments and 13 reverse primers for TCR Jbeta segments was used. The CDR3 region of rearranged TCR beta genes was amplified from genomic DNA with a multiplex PCR assay. The amplified TCR beta libraries were sequenced on the Illumina HiSeq System as 87-base-pair reads. Regarding the original processing steps: Across the 500 to 850 repertoires, a later analysis counted 80 million or so unique TCR beta chains, approximately 12 million of which were shared by at least two donors. To remove PCR and sequencing errors, raw reads were error-corrected and collapsed into unique sequences using a nearest-neighbor algorithm that merged closely related sequences. CDR3 sequences were aligned to IMGT reference sequences to assign V, D and J gene segments. For a sequence to be retained, a match of at least six nucleotides to both a V gene segment and a J gene segment was required. A rearrangement counted as productive if the CDR3 had no stop codons and remained in frame with V and J, and every other rearrangement counted as non-productive. CDR3 was defined by IMGT convention, running from the second conserved V-encoded cysteine to the conserved J-encoded phenylalanine. The earlier analysis of fewer than 700 of the donors excluded sequences that lacked an unambiguous match to a single V gene segment. An earlier analysis of some 610 of the donors called V segments functional above 56.7% productive rearrangements and segregating when the between-donor standard deviation exceeded 5%. A statistical classification framework was built to diagnose cytomegalovirus status from the catalog of TCR beta chain sequences. V and J gene assignment, in a later analysis, came from comparing TCR nucleotide sequences with IMGT/GENE-DB human TR gene sequences. The TCRdist pipeline was used in a later analysis to assign CDR3 sequences and most-parsimonious VDJ recombination scenarios. In a later analysis, each TCR beta chain was defined by its CDR3 amino acid sequence together with its V-gene family, and reads without a unique V-gene family were excluded. To address suspected cross-contamination and a sequencing artifact, a later analysis removed a few hundred highly shared, low-generation-probability nucleotide sequences. In a later analysis, a clonal expansion index for each public chain was calculated from normalized within-repertoire ranks of inferred template counts. A later analysis computed generation probabilities with a VDJ recombination model fitted to out-of-frame rearrangements, and checked the results against IGoR. Hypergeometric tests were used in a later analysis to score TCR-TCR, TCR-HLA and TCR-CMV co-occurrence, with a repertoire-size bias correction applied to the TCR pairs. To estimate false discovery rates, a later analysis permuted the HLA or CMV assignments 20 times. A later analysis grouped co-occurring TCRs with DBSCAN, adding TCRdist sequence similarity when clustering within HLA-allele-positive subsets. Repertoires with fewer than 30,000 or more than 120,000 public chains were left out of co-occurrence clustering, as were about 5 repertoires with anomalous nucleotide sharing. The immuneACCESS repertoire file appears here via TCRdb, limited to in-frame rearrangements. These files lack a portion of the clones; in checked studies, under half of the deficit traces to unresolved V genes, and the cause of the others is not known. V and J calls plus clone size are reproduced from that table; the DNA served to infer D and trimming. The sample includes 150,000 or so clones, with around 74% observed a single time. The ten largest clones add up to around 1.5% of the sample.

This clone appeared a single time. Its specific antigen is unknown. No quality values exist for individual bases; no much larger clone is one base distant. The chain links TRBV27 with TRBJ2-5, with no reliable assignment of the D segment. Sequencing input: PBMCs. The TCR sequence derives from a woman aged 25 to 45 in good health and CMV-seronegative. The DNA is as follows: TGTGCCAGCAGTTTATCGTGGTCGGGAGAGACCCAGTACTTC. It translates as CASSLSWSGETQYF.